This T cell receptor beta chain was profiled in a study of OX40 agonist ivuxolimab in advanced cancers. Method: immunoSEQ multiplex PCR; TCRdb's copy keeps in-frame clones and lacks some. The sample holds 74,000 or so clones; approximately 95% are singletons and the top ten take about 0.32%. The CDR3 totals 10 residues. Germline V gene sequence: CDR1 DFQATT, CDR2 SNEGSKA (reference sequence). Between the trimmed V and J ends, which lost 5 bases and 8 bases, there was a span of 9 bases. The sequences come from CD4+ or CD8+ T cells sorted from blood, collected in a trial of the OX40 agonist ivuxolimab. The receptor was derived from an adult with an advanced solid tumor such as melanoma, head and neck, liver or kidney cancer. The chain joins TRBV20-1 to TRBJ1-2; D unresolved. The CDR3 spells CSADDGGYTF. The CDR3 DNA sequence: TGCAGTGCTGACGACGGGGGCTACACCTTC.